The 26 T cell receptor beta chains in this list originate from one sample, sequenced in a study of blood T cell repertoires in COVID-19. Repertoires were generated with immunoSEQ multiplex PCR, while TCRdb's copy carries only in-frame clones and drops some. This table holds around 95,000 clones, around four fifths found once. The material sequenced was peripheral blood. The receptors derive from a man between 65 and 85 years old with active or convalescent COVID-19.

V gene TRBV20-1 combines with J gene TRBJ1-2; perhaps TRBD1 as D (6 bases). Trimming removed 3 bases from V and 0 bases from J, with 14 bases in between. Germline V gene sequence: CDR1 DFQATT, CDR2 SNEGSKA (reference sequence). This CDR3 is 15 amino acids long. In DNA, the CDR3 is TGCAGTGCTAGTCGCGCAGGGGACACTAACTATGGCTACACCTTC. It encodes CSASRAGDTNYGYTF.

About this clone itself: The sample holds other DNA sequences that translate to the same CDR3. J is TRBJ1-2 and V is TRBV5-8, with a weak D call TRBD1 (5 bases). The CDR3 is made up of 14 amino acids. CDR1 and CDR2 (germline): SGHTS, YDEGEE. The V end lost 1 base, the J end lost 3 bases, and 10 bases lay between the germline ends. CDR3 in DNA: TGTGCCAGCAGCTTGAGGGGCTCGGACTATGGCTACACCTTC. It is translated as CASSLRGSDYGYTF. Drawing the rest from reference TRBV5-8 and TRBJ1-2, the complete variable domain is EAGVTQSPTHLIKTRGQQATLRCSPISGHTSVYWYQQALGLGLQFLLWYDEGEERNRGNFPPRFSGRQFPNYSSELNVNALELEDSALYLCASSLRGSDYGYTFGSGTRLTVV.

This clone was counted once. This CDR3 is CASSNRDSQQETQYF. DNA for the CDR3: TGCGCCAGCAGCAACAGGGACAGCCAACAAGAGACCCAGTACTTC. V and J are TRBV10-1 and TRBJ2-5; 7 nucleotides align to TRBD1. Trimming took 6 bases from V and 2 from J; bases not matched to a gene: 9. From germline, CDR1 is WNHNN and CDR2 SYGVQD (reference sequence). CDR3 size: 15 residues.

This rearrangement joins TRBV28 to TRBJ2-1, with 9 positions matching TRBD2. The CDR3 has 15 residues. Germline loops: CDR1 MDHEN, CDR2 SYDVKM. Trimming removed 7 bases from V and 4 bases from J; junction bases left unmatched: 8. The CDR3 region is CASTVRRGGYNEQFF. As DNA, the CDR3 is TGTGCCAGCACAGTCAGGCGGGGGGGATACAATGAGCAGTTCTTC.

This chain's CDR3 is CASSLSSGTGNTEAFF. Written as DNA, the CDR3 is TGTGCCAGCAGCTTGTCGTCCGGGACAGGGAACACTGAAGCTTTCTTT. V and J are TRBV5-5 and TRBJ1-1, with TRBD1 matching 8 bases. The CDR3 length is 16 residues. V lost 1 base and J lost 1; bases outside the gene matches: 6. CDR1 SGHKS and CDR2 YYEKEE come from the germline V gene (reference sequence).

The V call is TRBV7-9, the J call TRBJ1-2; no firm D call. Deletions cut 3 bases from V and 8 bases from J, with 4 bases between. This CDR3 is 10 amino acids long. The germline V gene has CDR1 SEHNR and CDR2 FQNEAQ (reference sequence). The CDR3 sequence: CASSLEGYTF. The CDR3 nucleotides read TGTGCCAGCAGCTTGGAGGGCTACACCTTC.

Only a few counts were recorded for this clone. This rearrangement joins TRBV9 to TRBJ1-2; possibly TRBD1 for D (5 bases). Looked up from germline, CDR1 is SGDLS and CDR2 is YYNGEE. This CDR3 contains 12 residues. Trimming stripped 3 bases from V and 7 bases from J, with 10 bases between. The CDR3 nucleotides are TGTGCCAGCAGCGCACAGGAGCTTGGCTACACCTTC. Translation gives CASSAQELGYTF.

This chain links TRBV19 with TRBJ2-7; D may be TRBD1 (6 bases). CDR1 LNHDA and CDR2 SQIVND come from the germline V gene (reference sequence). V was trimmed by 10 bases and J by 0 bases, leaving 13 bases between them. The CDR3 runs to 13 residues. CDR3 DNA: TGTGCCACCTCGGACAGAAGCTCCTACGAGCAGTACTTC. Translating it yields CATSDRSSYEQYF.

The chain has TRBV4-1 and TRBJ1-5; tentative D call: TRBD1 (5 bases). Germline CDR1 reads MGHRA; CDR2 reads YSYEKL. The V end was cut by 1 base, the J end by 0 bases, with 13 bases between. The CDR3 runs 17 residues. The CDR3 coding sequence is TGCGCCAGCAGCCAAGTAGTTCAGGGCCCTAGCAATCAGCCCCAGCATTTT. Protein sequence: CASSQVVQGPSNQPQHF.

The chain couples TRBV6-2 or TRBV6-3 to TRBJ1-1, with 8 bases fitting TRBD1. CDR1 and CDR2 from the germline V gene are MNHEY and SVGEGT. CDR3 size: 15 residues. J was trimmed by 2 bases and V by 2 bases; bases with no gene match: 4. The CDR3 coding sequence is TGTGCCAGCAGTTACACGGACAGGGTAAACACTGAAGCTTTCTTT. It yields the protein CASSYTDRVNTEAFF.

The V call is TRBV11-2, the J call TRBJ1-2; 10 bases agree with TRBD1. Germline assignment: CDR1 SGHAT and CDR2 FQNNGV. This CDR3 spans 15 amino acids. Trimming removed 6 bases from V and 7 bases from J; junction bases left unmatched: 11. Here the CDR3 DNA reads TGTGCCAGCAGGCAAGGTGGGACAGGGGCGGTTGGCTACACCTTC. This codes for CASRQGGTGAVGYTF.

The J gene is TRBJ1-1, the V gene TRBV5-1; D unclear. The CDR3 covers 12 residues. The germline CDR1 and CDR2 sequences are SGHRS and YFSETQ. V gave up 6 bases and J gave up 8 bases, with 14 bases separating them. CDR3 sequence: CASTDPPQEAFF. CDR3 DNA sequence: TGCGCCAGCACTGATCCCCCACAAGAAGCTTTCTTT.

The CDR3 DNA follows: TGTGCCATCAGAGGACTAGCGGGAGCAACCGGGGAGCTGTTTTTT. The encoded protein is CAIRGLAGATGELFF. The V gene is TRBV10-3, the J gene TRBJ2-2; 13 positions match TRBD2. V gave up 6 bases and J gave up 5 bases; unmatched junction bases: 3. There are 15 residues in the CDR3. The V gene's germline CDR1 is ENHRY and CDR2 SYGVKD.

The J gene is TRBJ2-2, the V gene TRBV24-1, with TRBD1 matching over 8 bases. Germline trimming cut 9 bases from V and 6 bases from J; bases unmatched to any gene: 8. The CDR3 extends over 14 amino acids. Germline V CDR1 and CDR2: KGHDR, SFDVKD. CDR3 loop: CATSGTGGPGELFF. CDR3 bases: TGTGCCACCTCCGGGACAGGAGGTCCCGGGGAGCTGTTTTTT.

The V and J genes are TRBV4-1 and TRBJ1-4; a possible D gene is TRBD1 (6 bases). The CDR3 loop spans 15 amino acids. V lost 1 base, J lost 3 bases, and 9 bases lay in between. From germline, CDR1 is MGHRA and CDR2 YSYEKL. The CDR3 protein is CASSQVGTSNEKLFF. CDR3 bases: TGCGCCAGCAGCCAAGTGGGGACATCTAATGAAAAACTGTTTTTT.

The chain has TRBV4-1 and TRBJ1-5; the D gene is possibly TRBD1 (6 bases). Germline V gene data show CDR1 as MGHRA and CDR2 as YSYEKL. The ends were cut back, 0 bases at V and 16 bases at J, with 16 bases in the middle. This CDR3 is built from 13 residues. The CDR3 sequence: CASSQEQGIPPHF. The CDR3 region has the DNA TGCGCCAGCAGCCAAGAACAGGGAATCCCCCCCCATTTT.

The rearrangement links TRBV6-2 or TRBV6-3 to TRBJ1-2, with TRBD1 identical over 9 bases. This CDR3 region has 16 residues. V trimming: 2 bases; J trimming: 6 bases; junction bases outside the gene matches: 10. Germline-derived CDR1 and CDR2 are MNHEY and SVGEGT. Written as DNA, the CDR3 is TGTGCCAGCAGTTACGTGACCGGGACAGGGAGGAATGGCTACACCTTC. Protein product: CASSYVTGTGRNGYTF.

This chain joins TRBV19 and TRBJ2-2; D not resolved. Between the trimmed V and J ends, which lost 5 bases and 6 bases, there was a span of 7 bases. Germline lookup yields CDR1 LNHDA and CDR2 SQIVND (reference sequence). This CDR3 has 12 amino acids. CDR3 loop: CASSPPAGELFF. Written as DNA, the CDR3 is TGTGCCAGTAGTCCCCCAGCCGGGGAGCTGTTTTTT.

The gene calls are TRBV18 and TRBJ2-5; D possibly corresponds to TRBD2 (5 bases). The germline V gene encodes CDR1 KGHSH and CDR2 LQKENI. The CDR3 spans 13 residues. V was clipped by 4 bases and J by 2 bases, with 8 bases between them. Here the CDR3 reads CASSLGMQETQYF. The CDR3 coding sequence is TGTGCCAGCTCACTCGGGATGCAAGAGACCCAGTACTTC.

The genes are TRBV7-3 and TRBJ2-1; the D gene is possibly TRBD2 (5 bases). This CDR3 region has 14 residues. V gave up 2 bases and J gave up 8 bases, with 13 bases separating them. CDR1 is SGHTA and CDR2 is FQGTGA in the germline V gene. The CDR3 coding sequence is TGTGCCAGCAGCTTACTGGACGTGAGGGATGAGCAGTTCTTC. This encodes CASSLLDVRDEQFF.

The chain joins TRBV5-1 to TRBJ1-2; 8 bases line up with TRBD1. Germline V lookup: CDR1 SGHRS, CDR2 YFSETQ. V was pared by 4 bases and J by 3 bases, with 2 bases of the junction left unmatched. The CDR3 contains 13 residues. The CDR3 DNA reads as TGCGCCAGCAGCCAACAGGGGGACTATGGCTACACCTTC. It specifies CASSQQGDYGYTF.

The CDR3 DNA is TGTGCCAGCAGCCAAGATCCGGGAAGTAGCACAGATACGCAGTATTTT. Translating gives CASSQDPGSSTDTQYF. The rearrangement uses TRBV3-1 (or the pseudogene TRBV3-2) and TRBJ2-3; D might be TRBD2 (5 bases). The V end lost 0 bases, the J end lost 0 bases, and 10 bases lay between the germline ends. The germline CDR1 and CDR2 sequences are LGHDT and YNNKEL (reference sequence). This CDR3 spans 16 amino acids.

This clone showed up just once. V is TRBV18 and J is TRBJ2-7; D is perhaps TRBD2 (5 bases). Trimming left V 2 bases short and J 4 bases short, with 12 bases between. Per germline, CDR1 KGHSH and CDR2 LQKENI. The CDR3 runs to 14 residues. Here the CDR3 DNA reads TGTGCCAGCTCACCAGGACGACTACCTTACGAGCAGTACTTC. Its protein is CASSPGRLPYEQYF.

This rearrangement joins TRBV9 to TRBJ1-2; TRBD1 aligns across 7 bases. V lost 0 bases to trimming and J lost 4 bases; unmatched junction nucleotides: 6. There are 15 residues in the CDR3. The germline CDR1 and CDR2 sequences are SGDLS and YYNGEE. CDR3 loop: CASSVDGTDFYGYTF. The CDR3 DNA reads as TGTGCCAGCAGCGTAGACGGGACAGATTTCTATGGCTACACCTTC.

The chain carries TRBV11-2 and TRBJ2-1, with D maybe TRBD2 (5 bases). In germline, CDR1 is SGHAT, CDR2 FQNNGV. V was cut by 4 bases and J by 1 base, with 14 bases left in between. The CDR3 has 16 residues. The CDR3 loop is CASSSEGSGSYNEQFF. The CDR3 DNA is TGTGCCAGCAGCTCCGAAGGAAGCGGTTCCTACAATGAGCAGTTCTTC.

This rearrangement joins TRBV5-1 to TRBJ2-5, with TRBD1 identical over 8 bases. In germline, CDR1 is SGHRS, CDR2 YFSETQ. The CDR3 runs 14 residues. J was trimmed by 6 bases and V by 4 bases; bases with no gene match: 8. The CDR3 coding sequence is TGCGCCAGCAGCACCGCCGGGACAGGAAAGACCCAGTACTTC. Translated: CASSTAGTGKTQYF.